This record concerns one TCR beta chain sequence. The target of this receptor is not known. Base qualities are missing; no much larger clone stands one base away. This specimen comes from a study of cytomegalovirus exposure and HLA in healthy donors (dated by TCRdb to about 2017). Context from the whole study: A later analysis indicated that the 130 or so validation repertoires were generated on the platform also employed for the approximately 700 repertoires of the first cohort. The study combined high-throughput TCR immunosequencing, statistical association of individual TCRs with disease status, and machine learning to predict cytomegalovirus infection status. The study aimed to test whether signatures of past pathogen exposure could be identified by cataloging public T cell receptors. In addition to the first cohort of roughly 670 subjects, a separate validation cohort of under 150 different subjects was used. The investigation overall reported the following: In vitro tests confirmed that three of the cytomegalovirus-associated TCR beta chains recognize cytomegalovirus antigens. A later analysis lacked HLA typing for the validation cohort, so it scored co-occurrence in that cohort across all 110 or so repertoires. The authors suggested that the approach could potentially be extended to other disease states and immunological phenotypes. The study gave a list of about 150 TCR beta chains associated with cytomegalovirus. Most TCR sequences were seen in very few donors, while some public TCRs were found in many individuals. Subsequent analysis determined that TCRs grouped into clusters in the first cohort also showed a tendency toward co-occurrence across the 120 or so validation repertoires, and about 94% of cluster scores exceeded 0. The classifier was reported to diagnose cytomegalovirus status with high specificity and sensitivity in both the original and validation cohorts.

Trimming leaves V shorter by 2 bases and J shorter by 1 base, with the junction holding 4 bases beyond the gene matches. The CDR3 has 18 amino acids, counting the end cysteine and phenylalanine. This entry keeps only the CDR3 DNA: 54 bases, framed from base 1. Via the germline V gene (reference sequence), CDR1 is MNHEY and CDR2 SMNVEV. Donors formed part of the validation cohort, which comprised fewer than 150 subjects and was distinct from the first cohort of 670 or so subjects. Libraries were made using the immunoSEQ multiplex PCR assay. The study's own analysis went as follows. A statistical classification framework was built for diagnosing cytomegalovirus status from the catalog of TCR beta chain sequences. Here the immuneACCESS table is served through TCRdb, limited to in-frame sequences with V and J called. Missing clones are a known gap in these copies; in checked studies unresolved V genes cover under half, and the rest lacks a known reason. V and J calls and clone size are those listed in that table; D and trimming were worked out from the DNA. The sample table contains a few hundred thousand clones; only one count was recorded for roughly 90% of them. Approximately 0.94% of the sample comes from the top ten.

This clonotype was obtained from a young woman in good health and CMV-seronegative. The V and J segments used are TRBV27 and TRBJ2-1, and 14 junctional nucleotides match TRBD2. Specimen: PBMCs. The CDR3 amino acid sequence is: CASSLMGLAGVSYNEQFF. The DNA is TGTGCCAGCAGTTTAATGGGACTAGCGGGAGTTTCCTACAATGAGCAGTTCTTC.